One and the same sample provided the 27 T cell receptor beta chains below, sequenced in a study of T-cell memory formation after mild COVID-19. TCRdb used MiXCR to reprocess the 5' RACE reads, holding one entry per CDR3 protein. This sample yields about 560,000 distinct CDR3 sequences, of which 20% to 25% are seen a single time; around 7.7% belongs to the top ten. Sequencing input: PBMCs or a T cell subset sorted from them (not recorded which). The receptor source for this set is an adult woman who had mild COVID-19 (a few samples of this study predate the infection). Cell type and time point are not known.

This clonotype appeared a few times. V usage is TRBV24-1 and J usage is TRBJ2-3, with TRBD2 identical over 12 bases. CDR3 size: 13 residues. Germline CDR1 and CDR2: KGHDR and SFDVKD. The junction had 3 bases not matched to a gene; V was cut back by 4 bases and J by 11 bases. CDR3 amino acids: CATSEWTSGKQYF. Here the CDR3 DNA reads TGTGCCACCAGTGAGTGGACTAGCGGGAAGCAGTATTTT.

This clonotype was observed a handful of times. The chain couples TRBV10-3 to TRBJ1-5; 9 bases map to TRBD1. The CDR3 runs to 13 residues. The trim removed 6 bases at V and 6 bases at J, leaving 3 bases unmatched. Germline-derived CDR1 and CDR2 are ENHRY and SYGVKD. CDR3 bases: TGTGCCATCAGACCGGGACAGGGTCAGCCCCAGCATTTT. Protein product: CAIRPGQGQPQHF.

This clonotype was detected a few times. The chain uses TRBV12-3 or TRBV12-4 and TRBJ1-5; D unresolved. This CDR3 is built from 15 residues. Trimming took 5 bases from V and 0 from J, leaving 11 bases between them. The CDR3 is CASSHSGYSNQPQHF. In DNA form, the CDR3 reads TGTGCCAGCAGTCATTCGGGGTATAGCAATCAGCCCCAGCATTTT.

This chain connects TRBV19 to TRBJ2-3, with TRBD2 matching 10 bases. This CDR3 has 16 residues. The V and J ends lost 6 bases and 4 bases, in that order; junction bases with no gene match: 10. Germline lookup yields CDR1 LNHDA and CDR2 SQIVND (reference sequence). CDR3 loop: CASSLRGAGGPDTQYF. The CDR3 bases are TGTGCCAGTAGCCTCAGGGGAGCGGGAGGGCCAGATACGCAGTATTTT.

With respect to this clonotype: Compared with germline, one end of the junction differs, possibly owing to a read error. This chain connects TRBV15 to TRBJ1-1; D ambiguous. The germline gives CDR1 LNHNV, CDR2 YYDKDF (reference sequence). There are 14 residues in the CDR3. CDR3 sequence: CANSRVSSNTEAFF. The CDR3 coding sequence is TGTGCCAACAGCAGAGTGTCAAGTAACACTGAAGCTTTCTTT.

This clonotype was counted only a few times. The chain links TRBV7-8 to TRBJ1-2; D uncertain. The germline gives CDR1 SGHVS, CDR2 FQNEAQ. V was clipped by 2 bases and J by 2 bases, with 24 bases between them. The CDR3 has 19 residues. This CDR3 reads CASSLRVHFETADNYGYTF. CDR3 DNA sequence: TGTGCCAGCAGCTTACGTGTCCATTTTGAAACAGCGGACAACTATGGCTACACCTTC.

This clonotype was counted only a few times. This chain links TRBV20-1 with TRBJ1-1; D gene uncertain. Germline assignment: CDR1 DFQATT and CDR2 SNEGSKA (reference sequence). CDR3 length: 11 amino acids. The V gene lost 1 base and the J gene lost 6 bases, with 6 bases spanning the gap. The CDR3 DNA is TGCAGTGCTAGAGTCTTTGCTGAAGCTTTCTTT. Translation: CSARVFAEAFF.

The chain is built from TRBV18 and TRBJ2-7, with TRBD2 matching over 12 bases. The germline V gene encodes CDR1 KGHSH and CDR2 LQKENI. The junction had 2 bases not matched to a gene; V was cut back by 0 bases and J by 2 bases. CDR3 size: 16 residues. Here the CDR3 reads CASSPPASGRAYEQYF. CDR3 bases: TGTGCCAGCTCACCACCGGCTAGCGGGAGGGCCTACGAGCAGTACTTC.

This clonotype has just a few counts. The chain uses TRBV5-5 and TRBJ2-7; 7 bases line up with TRBD2. The trim removed 5 bases at V and 5 bases at J, leaving 4 bases unmatched. The CDR3 runs to 12 residues. Per the germline V gene, CDR1 is SGHKS and CDR2 is YYEKEE (reference sequence). The CDR3 region is CASRASGDEQYF. The CDR3 region has the DNA TGTGCCAGCAGAGCCAGCGGGGACGAGCAGTACTTC.

The V gene is TRBV30, the J gene TRBJ1-2; D is ambiguous. V was trimmed by 0 bases and J by 0 bases, leaving 5 bases between them. The CDR3 spans 13 residues. CDR1 and CDR2 (germline): GTSNPN, SVGIG (reference sequence). The CDR3 bases are TGTGCCTGGAGTGTTAGTCCTAACTATGGCTACACCTTC. This sequence encodes CAWSVSPNYGYTF. Looking up the rest from reference TRBV30 and TRBJ1-2 gives the full variable domain: SQTIHQWPATLVQPVGSPLSLECTVEGTSNPNLYWYRQAAGRGLQLLFYSVGIGQISSEVPQNLSASRPQDRQFILSSKKLLLSDSGFYLCAWSVSPNYGYTFGSGTRLTVV.

This clonotype was seen more than once but under ten times. The gene calls are TRBV10-3 and TRBJ2-7; the D gene could be TRBD1 or TRBD2 (6 bases each). V was pared by 4 bases and J by 6 bases, with 10 bases between. CDR3 length: 12 residues. Germline V CDR1 and CDR2: ENHRY, SYGVKD. The CDR3 nucleotides are TGTGCCATCAGTGGAGGGGGAGGCGAGCAGTACTTC. It encodes CAISGGGGEQYF.

The rearrangement links TRBV7-2 to TRBJ1-5, with D perhaps TRBD1 (5 bases). In germline, CDR1 is SGHTA, CDR2 FQGNSA. The CDR3 runs to 15 residues. Trimming took 2 bases from V and 3 from J, leaving 11 bases between them. CDR3 amino acids: CASSLWGGNNQPQHF. The CDR3 DNA is TGTGCCAGCAGCTTATGGGGGGGTAACAATCAGCCCCAGCATTTT.

V usage is TRBV5-4 and J usage is TRBJ1-5; 9 bases are shared with TRBD1. Germline-derived CDR1 and CDR2 are SGHNT and YYREEE (reference sequence). Trimming cost V 4 bases and J 11 bases; bases outside gene matches: 10. The CDR3 has 14 amino acids. Here the CDR3 DNA reads TGTGCCAGCAGCCGTCGGGACAGGGTTGTTTCCCAGCATTTT. Amino acids: CASSRRDRVVSQHF.

Ten or more counts support this clonotype. The V call is TRBV5-1, the J call TRBJ1-2; weak D call: TRBD1 (6 bases). This CDR3 contains 16 residues. The V end lost 4 bases, the J end lost 4 bases, and 20 bases lay between the germline ends. Germline V gene data show CDR1 as SGHRS and CDR2 as YFSETQ. The CDR3: CASSPGQLLTSYGYTF. DNA for the CDR3: TGCGCCAGCAGCCCCGGACAGCTACTTACTTCCTATGGCTACACCTTC.

V usage is TRBV7-9 and J usage is TRBJ2-1; tentatively, D is TRBD2 (6 bases). The germline gives CDR1 SEHNR, CDR2 FQNEAQ (reference sequence). Trimming removed 4 bases at V and 4 bases at J, with 17 bases between. The CDR3 contains 16 residues. The CDR3 DNA sequence: TGTGCCAGCAGCTCCTCGGGGCAGGGAGGATACAATGAGCAGTTCTTC. This codes for CASSSSGQGGYNEQFF.

V is TRBV15 and J is TRBJ1-5, with no clear D. Per the germline V gene, CDR1 is LNHNV and CDR2 is YYDKDF (reference sequence). Trimming stripped 0 bases from V and 4 bases from J, with 13 bases between. This CDR3 has 16 residues. The CDR3 sequence is CATSRDHGSPNQPQHF. The CDR3 coding sequence is TGTGCCACCAGCAGAGATCACGGCAGCCCTAATCAGCCCCAGCATTTT.

The chain carries TRBV12-3 or TRBV12-4 and TRBJ2-3, with 9 bases fitting TRBD1. This CDR3 is 14 amino acids long. Unmatched junction bases numbered 4, after V lost 9 bases and J lost 0 bases. CDR3 nucleotides: TGTGCCAGTACAGGGGGCCTAAGCACAGATACGCAGTATTTT. This translates into CASTGGLSTDTQYF.

The chain carries TRBV7-2 and TRBJ2-3, with 11 bases fitting TRBD2. The CDR3 runs to 16 residues. Germline V gene data show CDR1 as SGHTA and CDR2 as FQGNSA. The junction had 7 bases not matched to a gene; V was cut back by 5 bases and J by 3 bases. The CDR3 sequence is CASSRNRLAGTDTQYF. CDR3 DNA sequence: TGTGCCAGCAGCCGGAACAGACTAGCGGGAACAGATACGCAGTATTTT.

The genes are TRBV12-3 or TRBV12-4 and TRBJ2-3, with D perhaps matching TRBD2 (6 bases). The CDR3 length is 16 residues. V lost 5 bases and J lost 1, with 16 bases in between. The CDR3 DNA follows: TGTGCCAGCAGTCCAACGTGGGGGGTGGGCACAGATACGCAGTATTTT. Residues: CASSPTWGVGTDTQYF.

The chain carries TRBV21-1 and TRBJ2-2; the DNA was not used to check the table's D call, TRBD2. TRBV21-1 is a listed pseudogene. CDR3 length: 20 amino acids. CDR3 bases: TGTGCCAGCAGCCCCCGCCATGTAAGGGGCCTGGGAGGGTACACCGGGGAGCTGTTTTTT. It codes for CASSPRHVRGLGGYTGELFF.

This clonotype has only a few counts. The CDR3 bases are TGTGCCAGCAGCCGGACCGTGGGGACAGTTGGCACTGAAGCTTTCTTT. It translates to CASSRTVGTVGTEAFF. The J gene is TRBJ1-1, the V gene TRBV3-1; 7 positions match TRBD1. Germline V CDR1 and CDR2: LGHDT, YNNKEL (reference sequence). CDR3 length: 16 amino acids. The junction had 12 bases not matched to a gene; V was cut back by 4 bases and J by 4 bases.

Here the CDR3 DNA reads TGTGCCAGCACCCGTGGACGGATCTATGGCTACACCTTC. This gives the protein CASTRGRIYGYTF. The J gene is TRBJ1-2, the V gene TRBV12-3 or TRBV12-4, with no clear D. This CDR3 contains 13 residues. Trimming pared 7 bases from V and 4 bases from J, leaving 13 bases between.

A few counts support this clonotype. V usage is TRBV10-3 and J usage is TRBJ2-6; weak D call: TRBD1 (5 bases). V was clipped by 6 bases and J by 0 bases, with 6 bases between them. Germline V CDR1 and CDR2: ENHRY, SYGVKD. The CDR3 is made up of 14 amino acids. The CDR3: CAIRDNSGANVLTF. The CDR3 bases are TGTGCCATCAGGGACAACTCTGGGGCCAACGTCCTGACTTTC.

The chain carries TRBV7-6 and TRBJ2-3; D is perhaps TRBD2 (6 bases). Germline CDR1 is SGHVS and CDR2 is FNYEAQ. The CDR3 has 16 amino acids. The V and J ends lost 1 base and 4 bases respectively, with 15 bases between them. The CDR3: CASSLGLLASADTQYF. The CDR3 nucleotides are TGTGCCAGCAGCTTAGGTCTGCTAGCTAGCGCAGATACGCAGTATTTT.

V is TRBV9 and J is TRBJ2-1, with no clear D. This CDR3 is 15 amino acids long. V lost 4 bases and J 0 bases, leaving 11 bases between the germline ends. Germline V gene lookup returns CDR1 SGDLS and CDR2 YYNGEE. In nucleotides, the CDR3 is TGTGCCAGCAGCTCCGACATGAGCTCCTACAATGAGCAGTTCTTC. Amino acids: CASSSDMSSYNEQFF. The variable domain in full, completed from reference TRBV9 and TRBJ2-1, reads DSGVTQTPKHLITATGQRVTLRCSPRSGDLSVYWYQQSLDQGLQFLIQYYNGEERAKGNILERFSAQQFPDLHSELNLSSLELGDSALYFCASSSDMSSYNEQFFGPGTRLTVL.

This clonotype was detected a few times. CDR3 sequence: CASSFQLAGATDTQYF. The CDR3 DNA reads TGCGCCAGCAGCTTTCAACTAGCGGGGGCTACAGATACGCAGTATTTT. The chain links TRBV5-1 to TRBJ2-3; TRBD2 matches at 11 bases. The CDR3 has 16 amino acids. Trimming at V came to 2 bases and at J to 3 bases, leaving 5 bases not matched to a gene. The germline gives CDR1 SGHRS, CDR2 YFSETQ.

The table lists this clonotype with a few counts. The gene calls are TRBV10-3 and TRBJ2-3; 9 bases line up with TRBD1. The CDR3 sequence is 15 residues long. CDR1 and CDR2 from the germline V gene are ENHRY and SYGVKD. J was trimmed by 2 bases and V by 5 bases; bases with no gene match: 5. The CDR3 DNA is TGTGCCATCAGTCACCGGACAGGGGACACAGATACGCAGTATTTT. Protein: CAISHRTGDTDTQYF.